A single sample gave rise to the 5 T cell receptor beta chains below, sequenced in a study of cytomegalovirus exposure and HLA in healthy donors. 60 Vbeta and 13 Jbeta primers were used in PCR. TCRdb keeps only in-frame clones here, not all; method: immunoSEQ multiplex PCR. The sample lists a few hundred thousand clones, 70% to 80% seen once, with 15% to 19% in the top ten. Sequenced input: PBMCs. These receptors were collected from a man in his forties in good health and CMV-seronegative.

The chain joins TRBV5-4 to TRBJ2-3, with TRBD2 matching over 11 bases. With V trimmed by 4 bases and J by 4 bases, 8 bases remained unmatched. Germline CDR1 SGHNT, CDR2 YYREEE (reference sequence). The CDR3 runs to 16 residues. The CDR3 region has the DNA TGTGCCAGCAGCAAAGGACTAGCGGGTTTGTCAGATACGCAGTATTTT. Protein: CASSKGLAGLSDTQYF.

The rearrangement uses TRBV13 and TRBJ2-1; TRBD2 aligns across 7 bases. The germline gives CDR1 PRHDT, CDR2 FYEKMQ (reference sequence). The J segment lost 7 bases and the V segment lost 5 bases, leaving 14 bases of the junction unmatched. This CDR3 is built from 16 residues. CDR3 region: CASSPTSRAGVNEQFF. In DNA form, the CDR3 reads TGTGCCAGCAGCCCGACTAGCCGGGCGGGTGTAAATGAGCAGTTCTTC.

V is TRBV7-9 and J is TRBJ1-1; TRBD1 aligns across 7 bases. V lost 8 bases, J lost 12 bases, and 24 bases stayed unmatched. The CDR3 contains 16 residues. Germline V CDR1 and CDR2: SEHNR, FQNEAQ (reference sequence). CDR3 in amino acids: CASPPEAGFGGQSTFF. CDR3 bases: TGTGCCAGCCCCCCGGAAGCCGGGTTCGGGGGACAGTCAACTTTCTTT.

V is TRBV5-4 and J is TRBJ1-2; D is perhaps TRBD1 (6 bases). V was trimmed by 6 bases and J by 8 bases, leaving 17 bases between them. The germline V gene encodes CDR1 SGHNT and CDR2 YYREEE (reference sequence). This CDR3 contains 13 residues. As DNA, the CDR3 is TGTGCCAGCACCGTTGGGGGGGCGCGAGGCTACACCTTC. Protein sequence: CASTVGGARGYTF.

The genes are TRBV19 and TRBJ1-5; D is possibly TRBD1 (5 bases). The CDR3 is 15 amino acids. The ends were cut back, 6 bases at V and 0 bases at J, with 12 bases in the middle. Germline V CDR1 and CDR2: LNHDA, SQIVND (reference sequence). For the CDR3, the DNA is TGTGCCAGTAGCAAACAGGTTGTTAGCAATCAGCCCCAGCATTTT. Its translation: CASSKQVVSNQPQHF.